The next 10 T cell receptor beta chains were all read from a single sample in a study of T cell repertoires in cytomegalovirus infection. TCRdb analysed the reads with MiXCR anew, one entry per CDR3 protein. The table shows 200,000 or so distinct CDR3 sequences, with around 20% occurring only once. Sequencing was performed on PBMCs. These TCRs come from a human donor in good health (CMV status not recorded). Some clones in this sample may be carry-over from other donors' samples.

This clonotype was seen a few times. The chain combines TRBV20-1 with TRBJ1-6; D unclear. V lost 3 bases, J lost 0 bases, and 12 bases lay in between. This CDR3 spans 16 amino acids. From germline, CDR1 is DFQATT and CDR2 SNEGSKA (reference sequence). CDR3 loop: CSASPSGSSYNSPLHF. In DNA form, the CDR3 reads TGCAGTGCTAGCCCAAGTGGGAGCTCCTATAATTCACCCCTCCACTTT.

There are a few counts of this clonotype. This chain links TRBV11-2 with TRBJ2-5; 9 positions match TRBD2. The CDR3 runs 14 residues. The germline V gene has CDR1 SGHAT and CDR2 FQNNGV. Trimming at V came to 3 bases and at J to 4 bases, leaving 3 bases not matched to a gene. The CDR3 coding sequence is TGTGCCAGCAGCTTGAGCGGGGGGAGAGAGACCCAGTACTTC. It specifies CASSLSGGRETQYF.

CDR3: CASSFTGLTNEKLFF. In DNA, the CDR3 is TGTGCCAGCAGCTTCACAGGGCTTACTAATGAAAAACTGTTTTTT. The J gene is TRBJ1-4, the V gene TRBV28; D is possibly TRBD1 (6 bases). Germline V gives CDR1 MDHEN, CDR2 SYDVKM. This CDR3 comprises 15 residues. V was clipped by 6 bases and J by 2 bases, with 13 bases between them.

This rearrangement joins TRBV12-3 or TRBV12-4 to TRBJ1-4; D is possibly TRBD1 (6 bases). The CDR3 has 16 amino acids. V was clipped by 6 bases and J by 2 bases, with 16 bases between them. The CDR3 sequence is CASRPVGGRTNEKLFF. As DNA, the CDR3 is TGTGCCAGCAGACCCGTGGGGGGGCGGACTAATGAAAAACTGTTTTTT.

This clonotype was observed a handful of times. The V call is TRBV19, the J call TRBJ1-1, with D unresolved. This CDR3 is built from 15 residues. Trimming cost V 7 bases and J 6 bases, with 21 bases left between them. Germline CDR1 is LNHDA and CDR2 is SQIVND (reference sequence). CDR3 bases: TGTGCCAGTATTCAACACGCGGGCCGACTCTCTGAAGCTTTCTTT. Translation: CASIQHAGRLSEAFF.

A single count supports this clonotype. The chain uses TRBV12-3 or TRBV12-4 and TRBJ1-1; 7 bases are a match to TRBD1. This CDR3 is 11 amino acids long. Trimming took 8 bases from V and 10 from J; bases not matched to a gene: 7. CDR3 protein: CASGLQGRAFF. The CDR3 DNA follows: TGTGCCAGCGGATTACAGGGGAGAGCTTTCTTT.

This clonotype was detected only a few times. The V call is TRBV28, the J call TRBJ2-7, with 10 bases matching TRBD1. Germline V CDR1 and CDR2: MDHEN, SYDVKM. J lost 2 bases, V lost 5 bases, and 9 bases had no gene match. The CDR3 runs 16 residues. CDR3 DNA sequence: TGTGCCAGCAGTCCGGACCCCGGGACAGGGGCCTACGAGCAGTACTTC. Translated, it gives CASSPDPGTGAYEQYF.

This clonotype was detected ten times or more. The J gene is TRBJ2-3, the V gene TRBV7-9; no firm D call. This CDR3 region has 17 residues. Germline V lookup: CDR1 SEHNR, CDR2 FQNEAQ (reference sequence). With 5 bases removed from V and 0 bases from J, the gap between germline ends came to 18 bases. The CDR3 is CASSAFLGRASTDTQYF. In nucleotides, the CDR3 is TGTGCCAGCAGCGCTTTTTTAGGACGGGCGAGCACAGATACGCAGTATTTT.

CDR3 nucleotide sequence: TGTGCCAGCAATCTTGTAGCGGGAGCGACAGATACGCAGTATTTT. Its protein product is CASNLVAGATDTQYF. The V gene is TRBV12-3 or TRBV12-4, the J gene TRBJ2-3, with 9 bases matching TRBD2. The CDR3 is 15 amino acids. J gave up 3 bases and V 7 bases, and 8 bases lay outside the gene matches.

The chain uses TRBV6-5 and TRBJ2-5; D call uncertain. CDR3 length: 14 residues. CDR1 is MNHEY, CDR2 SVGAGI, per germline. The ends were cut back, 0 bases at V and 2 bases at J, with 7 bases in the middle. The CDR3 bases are TGTGCCAGCAGTTACTCGTCCCAGCAAGAGACCCAGTACTTC. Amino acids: CASSYSSQQETQYF.